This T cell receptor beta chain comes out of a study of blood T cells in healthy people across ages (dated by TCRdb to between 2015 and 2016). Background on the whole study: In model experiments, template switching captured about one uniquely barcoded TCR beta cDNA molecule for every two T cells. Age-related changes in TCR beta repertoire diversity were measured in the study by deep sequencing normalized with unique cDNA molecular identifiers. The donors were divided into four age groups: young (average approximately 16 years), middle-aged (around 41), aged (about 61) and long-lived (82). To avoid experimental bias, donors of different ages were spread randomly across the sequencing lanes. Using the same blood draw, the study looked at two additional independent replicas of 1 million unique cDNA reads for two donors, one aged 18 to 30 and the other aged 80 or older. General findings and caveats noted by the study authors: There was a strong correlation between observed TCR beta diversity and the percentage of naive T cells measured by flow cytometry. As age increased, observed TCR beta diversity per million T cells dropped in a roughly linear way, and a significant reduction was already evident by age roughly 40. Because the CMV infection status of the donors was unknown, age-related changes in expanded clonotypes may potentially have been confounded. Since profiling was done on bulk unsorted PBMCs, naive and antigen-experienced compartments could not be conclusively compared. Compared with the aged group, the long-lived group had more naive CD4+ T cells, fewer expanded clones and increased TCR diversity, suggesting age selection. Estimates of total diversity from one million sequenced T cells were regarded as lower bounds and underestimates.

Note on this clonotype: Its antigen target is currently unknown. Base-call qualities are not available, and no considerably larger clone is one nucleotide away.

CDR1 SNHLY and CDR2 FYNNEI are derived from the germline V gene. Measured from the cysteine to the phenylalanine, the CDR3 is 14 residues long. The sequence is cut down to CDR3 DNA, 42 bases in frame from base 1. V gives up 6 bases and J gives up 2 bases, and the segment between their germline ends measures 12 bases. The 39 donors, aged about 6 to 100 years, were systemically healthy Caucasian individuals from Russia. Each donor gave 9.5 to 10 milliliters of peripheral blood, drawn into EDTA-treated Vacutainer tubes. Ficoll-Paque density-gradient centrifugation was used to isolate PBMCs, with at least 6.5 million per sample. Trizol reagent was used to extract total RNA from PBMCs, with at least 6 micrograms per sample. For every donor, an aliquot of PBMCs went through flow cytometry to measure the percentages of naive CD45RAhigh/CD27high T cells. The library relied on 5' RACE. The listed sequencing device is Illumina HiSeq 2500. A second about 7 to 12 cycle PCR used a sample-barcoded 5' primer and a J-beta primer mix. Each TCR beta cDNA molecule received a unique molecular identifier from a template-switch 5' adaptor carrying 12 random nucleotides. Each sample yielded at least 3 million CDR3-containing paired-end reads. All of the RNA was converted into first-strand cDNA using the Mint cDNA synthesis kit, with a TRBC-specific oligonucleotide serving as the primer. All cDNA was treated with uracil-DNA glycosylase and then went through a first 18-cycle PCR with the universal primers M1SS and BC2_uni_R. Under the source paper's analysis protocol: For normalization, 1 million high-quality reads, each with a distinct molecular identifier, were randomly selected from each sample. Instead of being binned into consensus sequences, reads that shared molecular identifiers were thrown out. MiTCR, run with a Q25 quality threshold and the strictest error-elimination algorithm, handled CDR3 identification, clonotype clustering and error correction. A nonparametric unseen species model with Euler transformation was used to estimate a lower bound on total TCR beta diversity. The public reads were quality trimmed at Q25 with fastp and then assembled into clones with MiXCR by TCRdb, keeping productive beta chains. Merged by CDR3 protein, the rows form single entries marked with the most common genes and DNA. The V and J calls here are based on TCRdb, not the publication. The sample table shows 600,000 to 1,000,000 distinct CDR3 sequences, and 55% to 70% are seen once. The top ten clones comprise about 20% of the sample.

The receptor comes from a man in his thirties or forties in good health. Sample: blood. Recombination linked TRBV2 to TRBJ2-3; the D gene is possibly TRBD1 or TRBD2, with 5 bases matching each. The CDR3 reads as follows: CASRPRDPTDTQYF. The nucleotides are TGTGCCAGCAGGCCCAGGGACCCCACAGATACGCAGTATTTT.